The present T cell receptor (beta chain) was sequenced within a study of lung T cells in sarcoidosis with Löfgren's syndrome. Overall study context: In sarcoidosis, CD4+ T cells accumulate in bronchoalveolar lavage fluid. Study-wide results and limits: Shared TRAV12-1 and TRBV2 CDR3 motifs were reported across several patients. The most expanded V genes in Löfgren's patients were reportedly TRAV12-1 and TRBV2.

Via MiXCR, TCRdb re-called the reads, giving one row per CDR3 protein. The table has 58,000 or so distinct CDR3 sequences, around 20% seen once. This CDR3 has 15 amino acids. Germline CDR1 SGHAT, CDR2 FQNNGV. As to this clonotype: Its target is not known. Relative to the germline gene, one junction end is altered; a read error may explain this.

Material for sequencing was CD4+ T cells from PBMCs. The clonotype comes from a human donor with sarcoidosis (Löfgren's syndrome or another form), or a control subject (not recorded which). The chain carries TRBV11-2 and TRBJ2-5, with 13 bases identical to TRBD2. The CDR3 spells CASSVTGTSGDSRDF. In DNA, the CDR3 is TGTGCCAGCAGCGTCACCGGGACTAGCGGGGATTCAAGGGACTTC.